One and the same sample provided the 23 T cell receptor beta chains below, sequenced in a study of CD8+CD57+ T cells in acquired aplastic anemia. Genomic DNA, the template, was used for profiling of the TCR beta VDJ and CDR3. TCRdb called the reads again in MiXCR, with one record for every CDR3 protein. The table records about 210,000 distinct CDR3 sequences, under 65% of them present only once. Sequenced material: sorted CD4+, CD8+, or CD8+CD57+ T cells (not recorded which) from PBMCs. The receptors originated from a human donor in good health.

The chain uses TRBV7-9 and TRBJ2-5; TRBD2 aligns across 12 bases. The CDR3 sequence is 17 residues long. The V segment lost 2 bases and the J segment 1 base; nucleotides outside the gene matches: 5. Germline CDR1 is SEHNR and CDR2 is FQNEAQ (reference sequence). CDR3 sequence reads: CASSLPRLAGAQETQYF. In nucleotides, the CDR3 is TGTGCCAGCAGCTTACCTCGACTAGCGGGGGCCCAAGAGACCCAGTACTTC.

This clonotype was picked up many times. The J gene is TRBJ1-1, the V gene TRBV30; D may be TRBD1 (6 bases). The V and J ends lost 3 bases and 7 bases respectively, with 12 bases between them. Per the germline V gene, CDR1 is GTSNPN and CDR2 is SVGIG (reference sequence). The CDR3 runs to 12 residues. Written as DNA, the CDR3 is TGTGCCTGGAGCCAAACAGGGTTTGAAGCTTTCTTT. It specifies CAWSQTGFEAFF.

V is TRBV24-1 and J is TRBJ2-7; TRBD1 might be the D (5 bases). This CDR3 contains 12 residues. The germline V gene encodes CDR1 KGHDR and CDR2 SFDVKD. V lost 4 bases and J 5 bases, leaving 8 bases between the germline ends. DNA for the CDR3: TGTGCCACCAGTGAAGACAGCCACGAGCAGTACTTC. Translated: CATSEDSHEQYF.

This clonotype was recorded only once. V gene TRBV10-2 combines with J gene TRBJ2-7; a weak D match, TRBD1 (6 bases). CDR1 is WSHSY and CDR2 is SAAADI in the germline V gene. The CDR3 is 15 residues long. V dropped 6 bases and J dropped 7 bases, with 22 bases sitting between them. The chain's CDR3 is CASSPRDKGIWEQYF. DNA for the CDR3: TGCGCCAGCAGCCCAAGGGACAAGGGCATTTGGGAGCAGTACTTC.

V is TRBV11-2 and J is TRBJ2-3; TRBD2 is a possible D gene (6 bases). V gave up 5 bases and J gave up 0 bases, with 15 bases separating them. This CDR3 has 16 amino acids. CDR1 is SGHAT and CDR2 is FQNNGV in the germline V gene. The CDR3 region is CASSPPRGGSTDTQYF. The DNA for the CDR3 is TGTGCCAGCAGCCCGCCGCGGGGCGGTAGCACAGATACGCAGTATTTT.

The sample holds many counts of this clonotype. The V gene is TRBV6-5, the J gene TRBJ2-7; D unresolved. There are 13 residues in the CDR3. Germline V gene data show CDR1 as MNHEY and CDR2 as SVGAGI. Trimming left V 6 bases short and J 3 bases short, with 12 bases between. The DNA of the CDR3 is TGTGCCAGCAGCCTGGCCCCAGGCTACGAGCAGTACTTC. This encodes CASSLAPGYEQYF.

The genes are TRBV20-1 and TRBJ1-5; no clear D gene. The V gene's germline CDR1 is DFQATT and CDR2 SNEGSKA (reference sequence). This CDR3 is 14 amino acids long. Trimming removed 2 bases from V and 4 bases from J, with 12 bases in between. CDR3 in amino acids: CSARQAGPNQPQHF. In nucleotides, the CDR3 is TGCAGTGCTAGACAGGCGGGTCCTAATCAGCCCCAGCATTTT.

This chain connects TRBV7-6 to TRBJ2-2, with 7 nucleotides matching TRBD2. V shed 1 base and J 10 bases; nucleotides not matched to a gene: 9. CDR1 and CDR2 from the germline V gene are SGHVS and FNYEAQ. The CDR3 length is 15 residues. DNA for the CDR3: TGTGCCAGCAGCTTAGGACTAGCCCCTGCCTCGGAGCTGTTTTTT. It is translated as CASSLGLAPASELFF.

The chain links TRBV7-9 to TRBJ2-1, with TRBD2 identical over 14 bases. The length of the CDR3 is 16 residues. Trimming cost V 1 base and J 8 bases; bases outside gene matches: 4. Germline CDR1 and CDR2: SEHNR and FQNEAQ (reference sequence). The CDR3 DNA reads TGTGCCAGCAGCTTAGGGGGGACTAGCGGGAGAGATGAGCAGTTCTTC. This sequence encodes CASSLGGTSGRDEQFF.

This clonotype was seen at least ten times. The rearrangement uses TRBV6-5 and TRBJ1-1, with D uncertain. The V gene lost 6 bases and the J gene lost 8 bases, with 13 bases spanning the gap. The CDR3 length is 12 residues. Germline values: CDR1 MNHEY, CDR2 SVGAGI. CDR3 protein: CASSPGPPEAFF. CDR3 DNA sequence: TGTGCCAGCAGCCCGGGTCCTCCCGAAGCTTTCTTT.

The gene calls are TRBV2 and TRBJ2-5; 9 nucleotides match TRBD1. The germline CDR1 and CDR2 sequences are SNHLY and FYNNEI. The CDR3 is 13 amino acids. Trimming removed 6 bases from V and 7 bases from J; junction bases left unmatched: 6. CDR3 sequence: CASSRDREGTQYF. The DNA for the CDR3 is TGTGCCAGCAGCCGGGACAGGGAAGGGACCCAGTACTTC.

The chain couples TRBV29-1 to TRBJ2-7; D remains unclear. Germline V gene sequence: CDR1 SQVTM, CDR2 ANQGSEA. The CDR3 covers 13 residues. Trimming cost V 4 bases and J 2 bases, with 12 bases left between them. The CDR3 DNA is TGCAGCGTTGGTCTCCAGGTCCCCTACGAGCAGTACTTC. It is translated as CSVGLQVPYEQYF.

Turning to this clonotype: With a much larger clone just one base away, this may be a read error. J is TRBJ1-5 and V is TRBV10-3; D ambiguous. The CDR3 length is 11 residues. CDR1 and CDR2 from the germline V gene are ENHRY and SYGVKD. The CDR3 region is CASSDGQPQHF. CDR3 DNA sequence: TGTGCCAGCAGTGATGGTCAGCCCCAGCATTTT.

The V gene is TRBV29-1, the J gene TRBJ2-7, with D perhaps TRBD1 or TRBD2 (5 bases each). This CDR3 contains 13 residues. Germline loops: CDR1 SQVTM, CDR2 ANQGSEA. V lost 6 bases, J lost 2 bases, and 14 bases lay in between. The CDR3 DNA reads as TGCAGCGTGGAGGTTGACAGAGCCTACGAGCAGTACTTC. Its protein is CSVEVDRAYEQYF.

This clonotype was counted ten times or more. The gene calls are TRBV7-9 and TRBJ2-2; the D gene is possibly TRBD1 (6 bases). This CDR3 spans 12 amino acids. The germline V gene has CDR1 SEHNR and CDR2 FQNEAQ (reference sequence). CDR3 DNA sequence: TGTGCGACCCGCTGGGGGCCCGGGGAGCTGTTTTTT. This gives the protein CATRWGPGELFF.

This chain uses TRBV5-1 with TRBJ2-7; possibly TRBD2 for D (5 bases). V lost 2 bases and J lost 2, with 17 bases in between. CDR1 and CDR2 (germline): SGHRS, YFSETQ. There are 16 residues in the CDR3. The CDR3 loop reads CASSFRGSGAPYEQYF. CDR3 DNA: TGCGCCAGCAGCTTCCGAGGGAGCGGTGCCCCCTACGAGCAGTACTTC.

V gene TRBV20-1 combines with J gene TRBJ2-7, with TRBD2 identical over 11 bases. CDR3 size: 16 residues. Germline CDR1 is DFQATT and CDR2 is SNEGSKA (reference sequence). Trimming cost V 0 bases and J 2 bases; bases outside gene matches: 6. CDR3 residues: CSARDRGSGRAYEQYF. The CDR3, as DNA: TGCAGTGCTAGAGATCGCGGTAGCGGGAGGGCCTACGAGCAGTACTTC.

The CDR3 is CASGGSTGDNYGYTF. CDR3 nucleotide sequence: TGTGCCAGCGGGGGGTCGACAGGGGACAACTATGGCTACACCTTC. V and J are TRBV10-3 and TRBJ1-2, with 8 bases that match TRBD1. The CDR3 sequence is 15 residues long. Germline values: CDR1 ENHRY, CDR2 SYGVKD. V shed 10 bases and J 2 bases; nucleotides not matched to a gene: 12.

Points on this clonotype: A junction end diverges from the germline sequence, so it may reflect a read error. The chain recombines TRBV19 with TRBJ1-6; D ambiguous. From germline, CDR1 is LNHDA and CDR2 SQIVND (reference sequence). This CDR3 has 14 residues. The CDR3 coding sequence is TGTGCCAGTAGTATCCTCCGCAAAAATTTACCCCTCCACTTT. Residues: CASSILRKNLPLHF.

This clonotype appeared a single time. This chain joins TRBV10-1 and TRBJ2-3; unclear D gene. The germline V gene encodes CDR1 WNHNN and CDR2 SYGVQD (reference sequence). CDR3 length: 13 residues. V lost 3 bases to trimming and J lost 2 bases, with 6 bases between them. In DNA, the CDR3 is TGCGCCAGCAGTGACCCAGCCACAGATACGCAGTATTTT. Translation: CASSDPATDTQYF.

This clonotype was detected only a few times. The chain combines TRBV15 with TRBJ2-7, with D unresolved. The germline V and J ends were trimmed by 0 bases and 4 bases, with 13 bases remaining between them. The CDR3 totals 15 residues. Germline lookup yields CDR1 LNHNV and CDR2 YYDKDF (reference sequence). The CDR3 nucleotides are TGTGCCACCAGCAGAGATCGACGGGTGAGTTACGAGCAGTACTTC. It yields the protein CATSRDRRVSYEQYF.

The chain uses TRBV9 and TRBJ2-3; perhaps TRBD2 as D (6 bases). Deletions cut 4 bases from V and 9 bases from J, with 21 bases between. This CDR3 is built from 15 residues. CDR1 is SGDLS and CDR2 is YYNGEE in the germline V gene. CDR3 sequence (DNA): TGTGCCAGCAGCCAAGGAGTAGCGGTCCTTCAGACGCAGTATTTT. This translates into CASSQGVAVLQTQYF.

The chain recombines TRBV2 with TRBJ2-3, with D maybe TRBD2 (6 bases). Looked up from germline, CDR1 is SNHLY and CDR2 is FYNNEI. The CDR3 length is 14 residues. The V end was cut by 11 bases, the J end by 0 bases, with 15 bases between. The CDR3 reads CAENRDSSTDTQYF. The CDR3 DNA reads as TGTGCCGAGAACCGGGACTCTAGCACAGATACGCAGTATTTT.